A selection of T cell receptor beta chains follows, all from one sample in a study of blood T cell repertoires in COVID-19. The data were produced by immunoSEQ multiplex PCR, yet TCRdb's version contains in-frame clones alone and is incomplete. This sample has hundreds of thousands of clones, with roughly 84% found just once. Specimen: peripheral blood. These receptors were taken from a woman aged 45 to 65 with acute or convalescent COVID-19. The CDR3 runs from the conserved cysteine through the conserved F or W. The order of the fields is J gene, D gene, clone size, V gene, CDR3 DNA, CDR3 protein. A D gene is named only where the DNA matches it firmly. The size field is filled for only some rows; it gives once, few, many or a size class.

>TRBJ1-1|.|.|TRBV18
TGTGCCAGCTCACCAACAAGGAACACTGAAGCTTTCTTT
CASSPTRNTEAFF
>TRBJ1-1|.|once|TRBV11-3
TGTGCCAGCAGCTTAGATGGGCGCGAAGCTTTCTTT
CASSLDGREAFF
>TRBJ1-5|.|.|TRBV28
TGTGCCAGCAGTTTCAGGGCGGGCAATCAGCCCCAGCATTTT
CASSFRAGNQPQHF
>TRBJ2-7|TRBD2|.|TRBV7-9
TGTGCCAGCACCCCCCCCGCGGGGGACTCCTACGAGCAGTACTTC
CASTPPAGDSYEQYF
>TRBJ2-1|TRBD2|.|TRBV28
TGTGCCAGCAGTTCCCCTGGCGGGACTACCAACAATGAGCAGTTCTTC
CASSSPGGTTNNEQFF
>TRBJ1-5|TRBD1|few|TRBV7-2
TGTGCCAGCAGCTTAGTCTTAGGGGGCGCCGGAAATCAGCCCCAGCATTTT
CASSLVLGGAGNQPQHF
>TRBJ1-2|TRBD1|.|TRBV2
TGTGCCAGCAGTAGCACGACAGGGACCTATGGCTACACCTTC
CASSSTTGTYGYTF
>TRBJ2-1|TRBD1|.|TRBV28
TGTGCCAGCAGTTTATTTGGGACAGGGGATATCAATGAGCAGTTCTTC
CASSLFGTGDINEQFF
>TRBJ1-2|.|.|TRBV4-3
TGCGCCAGCAGCCCTGGCGGCGGGTATGGCTACACCTTC
CASSPGGGYGYTF
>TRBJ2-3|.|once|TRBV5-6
TGTGCCAGCAGCCCAACCCACGGGAGTTATTCAAATACGCAGTATTTT
CASSPTHGSYSNTQYF
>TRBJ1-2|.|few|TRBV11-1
TGTGCCAGCAGCTTAGTACGGGGAAGGGGCTACACCTTC
CASSLVRGRGYTF
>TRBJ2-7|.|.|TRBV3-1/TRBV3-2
TGTGCCAGCAGCCAAGCTCCGGGGGACCCCTACGAGCAGTACTTC
CASSQAPGDPYEQYF
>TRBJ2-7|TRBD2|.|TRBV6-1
TGTGCCAGCAGTTCAACCGGGACTAGCGGTTACGAGCAGTACTTC
CASSSTGTSGYEQYF
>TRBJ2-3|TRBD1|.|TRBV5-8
TGTGCCAGCAGCCCCGGGACAGATACAGATACGCAGTATTTT
CASSPGTDTDTQYF
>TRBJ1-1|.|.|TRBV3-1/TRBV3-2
TGTGCCAGCAGCCTCCTTAGGAACACTGAAGCTTTCTTT
CASSLLRNTEAFF
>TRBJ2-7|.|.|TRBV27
TGTGCCAGCAGTTCTCCAGCGGCGATTACCTACGAGCAGTACTTC
CASSSPAAITYEQYF
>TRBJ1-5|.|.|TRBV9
TGTGCCAGCAGTAAAGGTGGCAGGGACAATCAGCCCCAGCATTTT
CASSKGGRDNQPQHF
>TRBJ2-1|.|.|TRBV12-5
TGTGCTAGTGGTCCCGCGGTGGGTGAGCAGTTCTTC
CASGPAVGEQFF
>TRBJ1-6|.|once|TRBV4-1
TGCGCCAGCAGCCCCCCGGGCTCCTATAATTCACCCCTCCACTTT
CASSPPGSYNSPLHF
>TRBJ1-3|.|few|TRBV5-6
TGTGCCAGCAGCTTGGAGCGTTATGGCCCCTTCTCTGGAAACACCATATATTTT
CASSLERYGPFSGNTIYF
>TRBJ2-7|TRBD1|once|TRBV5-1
TGCGCCAGCAGCTTGGCCGGGGACAGGGTCCGCGAGCAGTACTTC
CASSLAGDRVREQYF
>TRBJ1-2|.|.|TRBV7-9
TGTGCCAGCAGCCCGGACTTGTTGCAGTCCGGCTATGGCTACACCTTC
CASSPDLLQSGYGYTF